Listed below are T cell receptor beta chains from one sample, sequenced in a study of early T cells in non-severe SARS-CoV-2 infection. TCRdb reanalysed the 5' RACE reads using MiXCR and keeps one entry per CDR3 protein. The sample holds more than 25,000 distinct CDR3 sequences, about 4.6% seen once. Sequencing used whole blood, obtained at baseline. The receptors derive from an adult who was a healthcare worker with PCR-confirmed SARS-CoV-2 infection or an uninfected control (not recorded which). CDR3s leave out the opening cysteine and the closing phenylalanine or tryptophan.

j_call,v_call,cdr3_aa
TRBJ2-1,TRBV7-9,ASSPWGSNRGGSYNEQF
TRBJ2-3,TRBV7-6,ASSFGTGGNTQY
TRBJ2-3,TRBV12-3/TRBV12-4,ASSLDSANPSTDTQY
TRBJ2-1,TRBV28,AVDRVNEQF
TRBJ2-6,TRBV5-1,ASSLMGSLGANVLT
TRBJ1-2,TRBV6-5,ASSYDSRPSNYGYT
TRBJ2-1,TRBV5-4,ASSLGPFNEQF
TRBJ1-5,TRBV6-5,ASSVDREDQPQH
TRBJ1-5,TRBV6-5,ASSSNYGQPQH
TRBJ1-3,TRBV5-4,ASSSLGGAGNTIY
TRBJ2-1,TRBV6-1,ASFLGEGGRSEQF
TRBJ1-1,TRBV19,ASSIRDRGITAF
TRBJ1-5,TRBV6-1,ASRPRENQPQH
TRBJ2-5,TRBV19,ASTLGQGDETQY
TRBJ2-2,TRBV7-7,ASSSGTSLNTGELF
TRBJ2-7,TRBV6-5,ASSPPSGDSREQY
TRBJ2-5,TRBV3-1,ASSQGLGGQETQY
TRBJ1-2,TRBV19,ASSNDRLTSSYGYT
TRBJ2-3,TRBV27,ASSLQGQGAVTQY
TRBJ1-1,TRBV7-8,ASSSAGMNTEAF
TRBJ2-1,TRBV7-9,ASSSRWDSDSEQF
TRBJ1-4,TRBV5-1,ASSLATINEKLF
TRBJ1-1,TRBV11-2,ASSQGQNTEAF
TRBJ2-5,TRBV18,ASSPTKKMGARETQY
TRBJ1-2,TRBV28,ASKDSPYGYT
TRBJ2-3,TRBV12-3/TRBV12-4,ASSLGDRGTDTQY
TRBJ1-1,TRBV28,ASSLSESEAF
TRBJ1-1,TRBV7-9,ASSYGREAF
TRBJ1-2,TRBV7-9,ASSLVGAGHGYT
TRBJ2-2,TRBV6-6,ASRRQGANTGELF
TRBJ2-3,TRBV11-2,ASSFSPQMDTQY
TRBJ1-5,TRBV12-3/TRBV12-4,ASRTGTDSNQPQH
TRBJ2-3,TRBV7-2,ASSSRLAGGPDTQY
TRBJ1-2,TRBV12-3/TRBV12-4,ASRTGTGDYGYT
TRBJ1-2,TRBV3-1,ASSQGPNGYT
TRBJ2-7,TRBV5-1,ASSLASGAYEQY
TRBJ2-3,TRBV5-1,ASSLAGGRADTQY
TRBJ2-7,TRBV20-1,SASRTGANYEQY
TRBJ2-7,TRBV7-9,ASSLRGGGPTYEQY
TRBJ2-3,TRBV6-6,ASSGGEGGSTDTQY
TRBJ2-3,TRBV11-2,ASSKLSAATQY
TRBJ2-2,TRBV10-3,AIKGGGSGTGELF
TRBJ2-3,TRBV30,AWSERSRTDTQY